The T cell receptor (beta chain) described here comes from a study of control samples from healthy donors and cancer patients. CDR1 is SGHTA and CDR2 is FQGNSA in the germline V gene. Trimming cost V 10 bases and J 6 bases, with 20 bases left between them. CDR3 length: 14 residues. Sequencing used immunoSEQ multiplex PCR; TCRdb keeps in-frame clones, though not all of them. The sample holds about 59,000 clones, 92% seen once. The sequencing sample was made of PBMCs. The gene calls are TRBV7-2 and TRBJ2-3, with D perhaps matching TRBD1 (6 bases). The clonotype comes from a man aged 35 to 55 with colorectal cancer. CDR3 nucleotide sequence: TGTGCCACCCTTCCGTACGACCAGGGGGATACGCAGTATTTT. This sequence encodes CATLPYDQGDTQYF. The complete variable domain, with remaining parts taken from reference TRBV7-2 and TRBJ2-3, reads GAGVSQSPSNKVTEKGKDVELRCDPISGHTALYWYRQSLGQGLEFLIYFQGNSAPDKSGLPSDRFSAERTGGSVSTLTIQRTQQEDSAVYLCATLPYDQGDTQYFGPGTRLTVL.